This TCR beta chain was identified in a study of beta chain features in type 1 diabetes. Across the whole study: No age, gender or cell yield differences were seen between patients and healthy donors. Study-level points and caveats: Patients with Type 1 diabetes showed moderately but significantly shorter TCRB CDR3s in all four CD4+ subsets.

By way of CD45RO/CCR7/CD25/CD127/CD95/CD27, the CD4+ regulatory, stem cell-like memory, central memory and naive cells were sorted. The CDR3 length is 14 residues. V dropped 7 bases and J dropped 1 base, with 14 bases sitting between them. The V gene's germline CDR1 is SGHRS and CDR2 YFSETQ. With regard to this clone: Its matching antigen is unknown.

Sequencing targeted expressed TCRB transcripts, as all isolated RNA had been reverse transcribed. Profiling relied on immunoSEQ multiplex PCR, and the TCRdb table lists in-frame clones only, not all of them. The sample records roughly 300,000 clones, 14% being singletons. Sequences were obtained from naive CD4+ T cells from blood. V and J are TRBV5-1 and TRBJ1-1, with D possibly matching TRBD1 (6 bases). The clonotype comes from a man aged 25 to 45 with type 1 diabetes. The CDR3 nucleotides are TGCGCCAGCGGCCAGACAGGACAGAACACTGAAGCTTTCTTT. Amino acid sequence: CASGQTGQNTEAFF. The full variable domain, with the rest looked up from reference TRBV5-1 and TRBJ1-1, is KAGVTQTPRYLIKTRGQQVTLSCSPISGHRSVSWYQQTPGQGLQFLFEYFSETQRNKGNFPGRFSGRQFSNSRSEMNVSTLELGDSALYLCASGQTGQNTEAFFGQGTRLTVV.